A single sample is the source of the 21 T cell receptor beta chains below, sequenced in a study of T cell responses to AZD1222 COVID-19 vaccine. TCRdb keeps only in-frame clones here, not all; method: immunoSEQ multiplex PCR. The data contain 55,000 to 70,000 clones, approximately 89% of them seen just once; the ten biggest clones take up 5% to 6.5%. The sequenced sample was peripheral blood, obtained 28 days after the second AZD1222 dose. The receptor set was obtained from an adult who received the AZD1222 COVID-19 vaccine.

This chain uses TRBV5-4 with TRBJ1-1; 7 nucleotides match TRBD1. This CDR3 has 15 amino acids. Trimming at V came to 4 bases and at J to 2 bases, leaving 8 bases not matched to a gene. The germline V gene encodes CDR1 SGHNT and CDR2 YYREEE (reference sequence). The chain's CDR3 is CASSGQTGTNTEAFF. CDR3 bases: TGTGCCAGCAGCGGACAGACAGGGACTAACACTGAAGCTTTCTTT.

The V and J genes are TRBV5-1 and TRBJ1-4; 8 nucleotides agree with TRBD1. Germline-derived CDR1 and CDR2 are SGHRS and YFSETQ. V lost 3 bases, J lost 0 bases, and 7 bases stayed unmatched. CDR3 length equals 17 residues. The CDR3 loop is CASSSGTQGATNEKLFF. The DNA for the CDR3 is TGCGCCAGCAGCTCGGGAACACAGGGGGCAACTAATGAAAAACTGTTTTTT.

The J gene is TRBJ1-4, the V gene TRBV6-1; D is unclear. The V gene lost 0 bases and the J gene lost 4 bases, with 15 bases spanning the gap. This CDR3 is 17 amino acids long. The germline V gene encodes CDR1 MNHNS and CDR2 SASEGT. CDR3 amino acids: CASSEALSWVNNEKLFF. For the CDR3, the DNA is TGTGCCAGCAGTGAAGCGCTTTCGTGGGTTAATAATGAAAAACTGTTTTTT.

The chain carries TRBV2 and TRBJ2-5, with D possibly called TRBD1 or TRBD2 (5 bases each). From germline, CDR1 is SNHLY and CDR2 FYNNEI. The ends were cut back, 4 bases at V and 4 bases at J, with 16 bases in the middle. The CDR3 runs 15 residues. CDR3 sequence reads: CASSGTLGDGETQYF. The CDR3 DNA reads TGTGCCAGCAGTGGGACATTAGGGGACGGAGAGACCCAGTACTTC.

The CDR3 reads CASSQEDRNGYTF. Written as DNA, the CDR3 is TGTGCCAGCAGCCAAGAGGACAGAAATGGCTACACCTTC. The chain carries TRBV3-1 (or the pseudogene TRBV3-2) and TRBJ1-2; a possible D gene is TRBD1 (6 bases). There are 13 residues in the CDR3. Trimming removed 0 bases at V and 6 bases at J, with 8 bases between. The germline V gene encodes CDR1 LGHDT and CDR2 YNNKEL (reference sequence).

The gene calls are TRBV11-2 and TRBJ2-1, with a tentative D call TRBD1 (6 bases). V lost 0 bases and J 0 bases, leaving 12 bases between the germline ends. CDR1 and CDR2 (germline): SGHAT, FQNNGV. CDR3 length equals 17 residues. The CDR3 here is CASSLDWGRGSYNEQFF. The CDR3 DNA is TGTGCCAGCAGCTTAGATTGGGGCAGGGGCTCCTACAATGAGCAGTTCTTC. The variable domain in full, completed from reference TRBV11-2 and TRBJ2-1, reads EAGVAQSPRYKIIEKRQSVAFWCNPISGHATLYWYQQILGQGPKLLIQFQNNGVVDDSQLPKDRFSAERLKGVDSTLKIQPAKLEDSAVYLCASSLDWGRGSYNEQFFGPGTRLTVL.

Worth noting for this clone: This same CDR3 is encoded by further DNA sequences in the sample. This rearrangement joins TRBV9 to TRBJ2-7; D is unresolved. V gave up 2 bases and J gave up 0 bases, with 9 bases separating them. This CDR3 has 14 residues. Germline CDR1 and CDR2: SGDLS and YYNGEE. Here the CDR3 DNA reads TGTGCCAGCAGCGTTGGCGGCAGCTCCTACGAGCAGTACTTC. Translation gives CASSVGGSSYEQYF. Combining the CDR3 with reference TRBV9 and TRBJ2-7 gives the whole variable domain DSGVTQTPKHLITATGQRVTLRCSPRSGDLSVYWYQQSLDQGLQFLIQYYNGEERAKGNILERFSAQQFPDLHSELNLSSLELGDSALYFCASSVGGSSYEQYFGPGTRLTVT.

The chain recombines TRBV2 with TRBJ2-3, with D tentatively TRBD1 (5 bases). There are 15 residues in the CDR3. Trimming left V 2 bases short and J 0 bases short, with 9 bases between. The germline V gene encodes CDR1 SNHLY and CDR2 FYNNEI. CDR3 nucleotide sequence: TGTGCCAGCAGTGAACAGACAGCTAGCACAGATACGCAGTATTTT. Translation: CASSEQTASTDTQYF.

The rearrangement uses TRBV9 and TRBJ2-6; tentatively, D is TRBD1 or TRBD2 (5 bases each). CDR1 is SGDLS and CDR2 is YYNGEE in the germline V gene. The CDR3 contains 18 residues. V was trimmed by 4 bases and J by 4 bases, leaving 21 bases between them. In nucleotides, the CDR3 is TGTGCCAGCAGCCCAAGTCGGTTTGTGGGGGTCGGGGCCAACGTCCTGACTTTC. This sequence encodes CASSPSRFVGVGANVLTF.

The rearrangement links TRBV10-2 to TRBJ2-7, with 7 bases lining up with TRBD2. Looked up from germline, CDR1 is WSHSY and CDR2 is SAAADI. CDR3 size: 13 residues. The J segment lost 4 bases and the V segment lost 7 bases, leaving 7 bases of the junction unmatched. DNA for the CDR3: TGCGCCAGCATCGGGACTACTGGGTACGAGCAGTACTTC. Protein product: CASIGTTGYEQYF.

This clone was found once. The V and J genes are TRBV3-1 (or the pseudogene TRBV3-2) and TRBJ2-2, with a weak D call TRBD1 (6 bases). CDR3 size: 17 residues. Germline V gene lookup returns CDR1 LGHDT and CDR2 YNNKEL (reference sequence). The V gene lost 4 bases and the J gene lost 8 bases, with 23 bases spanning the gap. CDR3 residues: CASSLTITGQPEGELFF. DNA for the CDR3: TGTGCCAGCAGCCTCACAATTACGGGACAACCGGAGGGGGAGCTGTTTTTT.

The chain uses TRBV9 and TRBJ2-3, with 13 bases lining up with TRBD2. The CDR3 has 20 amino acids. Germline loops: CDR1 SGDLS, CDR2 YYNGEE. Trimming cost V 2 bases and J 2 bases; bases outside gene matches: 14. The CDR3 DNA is TGTGCCAGCAGCGTGGGATCCGGGACTAGCGGGATGCCATCCACAGATACGCAGTATTTT. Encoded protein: CASSVGSGTSGMPSTDTQYF.

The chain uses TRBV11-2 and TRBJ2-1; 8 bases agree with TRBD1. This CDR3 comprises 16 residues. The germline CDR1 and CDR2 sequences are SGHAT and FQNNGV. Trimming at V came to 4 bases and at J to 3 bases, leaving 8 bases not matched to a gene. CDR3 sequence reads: CASSSHTGTGYNEQFF. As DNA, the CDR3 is TGTGCCAGCAGCTCGCACACCGGGACAGGCTACAATGAGCAGTTCTTC.

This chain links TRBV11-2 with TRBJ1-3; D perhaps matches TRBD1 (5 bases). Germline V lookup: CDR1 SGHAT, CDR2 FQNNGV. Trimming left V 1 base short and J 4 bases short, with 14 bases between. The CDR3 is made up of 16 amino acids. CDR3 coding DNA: TGTGCCAGCAGCTTAGTCGGGGGAGCGGCAGGAAACACCATATATTTT. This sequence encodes CASSLVGGAAGNTIYF.

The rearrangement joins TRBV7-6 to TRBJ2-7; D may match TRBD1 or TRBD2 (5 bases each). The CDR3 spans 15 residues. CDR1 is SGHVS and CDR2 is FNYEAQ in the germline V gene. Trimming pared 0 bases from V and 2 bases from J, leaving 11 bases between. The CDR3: CASSLAHGAPYEQYF. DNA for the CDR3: TGTGCCAGCAGCTTAGCGCACGGGGCCCCCTACGAGCAGTACTTC.

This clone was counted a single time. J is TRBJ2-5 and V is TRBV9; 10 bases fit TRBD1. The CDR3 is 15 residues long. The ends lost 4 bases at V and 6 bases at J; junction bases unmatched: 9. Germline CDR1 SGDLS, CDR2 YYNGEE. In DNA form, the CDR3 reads TGTGCCAGCAGCATAGGGACAGGGGCGTCGCAGACCCAGTACTTC. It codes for CASSIGTGASQTQYF.

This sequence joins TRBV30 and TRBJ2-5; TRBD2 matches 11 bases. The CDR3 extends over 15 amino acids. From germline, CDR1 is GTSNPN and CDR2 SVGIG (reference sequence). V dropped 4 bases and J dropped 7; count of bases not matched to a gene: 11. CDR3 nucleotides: TGTGCCTGGAATCGCGTAGGGACTAGCGGAGGGACCCAGTACTTC. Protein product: CAWNRVGTSGGTQYF.

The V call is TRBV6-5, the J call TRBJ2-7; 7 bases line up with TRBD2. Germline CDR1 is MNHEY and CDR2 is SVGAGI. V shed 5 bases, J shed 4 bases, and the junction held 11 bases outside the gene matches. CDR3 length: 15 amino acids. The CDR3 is CASSPSGGLGYEQYF. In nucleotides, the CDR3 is TGTGCCAGCAGTCCAAGCGGAGGACTAGGATACGAGCAGTACTTC.

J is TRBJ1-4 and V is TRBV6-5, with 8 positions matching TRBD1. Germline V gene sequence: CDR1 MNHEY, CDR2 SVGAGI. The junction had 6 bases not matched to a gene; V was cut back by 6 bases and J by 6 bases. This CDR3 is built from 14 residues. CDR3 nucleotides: TGTGCCAGCAGGAACGACAGGGGATATGAAAAACTGTTTTTT. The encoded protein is CASRNDRGYEKLFF.

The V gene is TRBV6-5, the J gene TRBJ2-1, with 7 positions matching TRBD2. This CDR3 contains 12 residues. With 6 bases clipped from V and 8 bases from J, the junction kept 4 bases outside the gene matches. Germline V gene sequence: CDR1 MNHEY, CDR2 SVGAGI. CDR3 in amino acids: CASSETSYEQFF. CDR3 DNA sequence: TGTGCCAGCAGCGAGACTAGCTATGAGCAGTTCTTC.

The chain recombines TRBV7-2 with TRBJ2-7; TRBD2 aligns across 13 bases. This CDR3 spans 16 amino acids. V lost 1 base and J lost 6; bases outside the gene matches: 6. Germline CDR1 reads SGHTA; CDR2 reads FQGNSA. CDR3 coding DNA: TGTGCCAGCAGCTTAGGTTGGACTAGCGGGAGTGGCGAGCAGTACTTC. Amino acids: CASSLGWTSGSGEQYF.